This T cell receptor beta chain is drawn from a study of blood T cell repertoires in COVID-19. Study information: The cDNA or gDNA used as material had been derived from T cells, B-cell-depleted T cells, or PBMCs.

In Cohort 3, a recovered donor had either two negative PCRs, clearance, or symptom resolution. Under the authors' procedure: Nucleated cell number was recorded as an estimate derived from reference gene primer amplification. Repertoires were generated with immunoSEQ multiplex PCR, while TCRdb's copy carries only in-frame clones and drops some. From that table come the V and J calls and clone size; the DNA was used to work out D and trimming. The sample has about 200,000 clones, 85% to 90% seen once. The ends lost 2 bases at V and 4 bases at J; junction bases unmatched: 12. Germline CDR1 MDHEN, CDR2 SYDVKM. The CDR3 is 17 amino acids.

The genes are TRBV28 and TRBJ1-2; 8 nucleotides align to TRBD1. The specimen was PBMCs or T cells enriched from blood (not recorded which). This TCR came from a man aged 25-40 years who had recovered from COVID-19. CDR3 in amino acids: CASSLIDRGALIYGYTF. DNA for the CDR3: TGTGCCAGCAGTTTAATCGACAGGGGCGCCCTTATCTATGGCTACACCTTC.